This TCR beta chain was obtained from a study of blood T cell repertoires in COVID-19. Germline CDR1 MNHEY, CDR2 SVGEGT. V lost 5 bases and J 7 bases, leaving 15 bases between the germline ends. The CDR3 covers 14 residues. In the original analysis: For nucleated cells, counts were estimated from reference gene primer amplification. Produced via immunoSEQ multiplex PCR; TCRdb's table is partial and in-frame only. That table furnishes V, J and clone size, whereas the DNA furnished D and trimming. Here the sample spans 360,000 or so clones, around nine tenths being singletons. The clonotype was recovered from a woman in her 30s who had recovered from COVID-19. The chain has TRBV6-2 or TRBV6-3 and TRBJ1-5; TRBD1 is a possible D gene (6 bases). The sequencing sample was made of PBMCs or T cells enriched from blood (not recorded which). The CDR3 DNA follows: TGTGCCAGCAGTCAGGACAGTACCAACCAGCCCCAGCATTTT. Its protein product is CASSQDSTNQPQHF.